These T cell receptor beta chains were read from a single sample in a study of T-cell reconstitution after alpha-beta-depleted transplantation in children. From the PCR reads, TCRdb called clonotypes with MiXCR, one entry per CDR3 protein. The data show hundreds of thousands of distinct CDR3 sequences, around 15% seen once. The material was PBMCs, mostly from graft donor cells, obtained 360 days after TCRalphabeta/CD19-depleted stem cell transplant. Receptors were obtained from a male patient aged 2-15 years who had a stem cell transplant for acute lymphoblastic leukemia, so the T cells may come from the graft donor. CDR3s include the opening cysteine and the closing phenylalanine or tryptophan. Each record gives: V gene, clone size, D gene, J gene, CDR3 protein, CDR3 DNA. The D gene is left open where the match is weak. Not every row has a clone size; where given, it reads once, few, many or a size class.

V: TRBV5-1; size: .; D: TRBD1; J: TRBJ1-1; CDR3: CASSSYPRQGPEGAFF; DNA: TGCGCCAGCAGCTCCTATCCGCGACAGGGCCCCGAAGGGGCTTTCTTT
V: TRBV6-2/TRBV6-3; size: .; D: TRBD2; J: TRBJ2-1; CDR3: CASSYSPTSGRAGEQFF; DNA: TGTGCCAGCAGTTACTCTCCCACTAGCGGGAGGGCCGGTGAGCAGTTCTTC
V: TRBV20-1; size: many; D: .; J: TRBJ2-7; CDR3: CSASSPSDSYEQYF; DNA: TGCAGTGCTAGTAGCCCTAGCGACTCCTACGAGCAGTACTTC
V: TRBV20-1; size: few; D: .; J: TRBJ2-2; CDR3: CSARDRTLSNTGELFF; DNA: TGCAGTGCTAGAGATCGTACCCTCTCTAACACCGGGGAGCTGTTTTTT
V: TRBV28; size: .; D: .; J: TRBJ2-2; CDR3: CASSSGSGTGELFF; DNA: TGTGCCAGCAGTTCCGGGAGTGGCACCGGGGAGCTGTTTTTT
V: TRBV19; size: few; D: .; J: TRBJ1-2; CDR3: CASSIGASGYTF; DNA: TGTGCCAGTAGTATCGGAGCGTCCGGCTACACCTTC
V: TRBV7-2; size: few; D: TRBD1; J: TRBJ2-5; CDR3: CASSQRQGAYETQYF; DNA: TGTGCCAGCAGCCAAAGACAGGGGGCCTACGAGACCCAGTACTTC
V: TRBV4-1; size: few; D: .; J: TRBJ2-2; CDR3: CASSQKYAGSNTGELFF; DNA: TGCGCCAGCAGCCAAAAGTACGCGGGTTCGAACACCGGGGAGCTGTTTTTT
V: TRBV28; size: few; D: TRBD2; J: TRBJ2-7; CDR3: CASSPGTSGSLPQYF; DNA: TGTGCCAGCAGTCCCGGGACTAGCGGGAGTCTCCCGCAGTACTTC
V: TRBV5-6; size: .; D: .; J: TRBJ2-7; CDR3: CASSWGTSRYEQYF; DNA: TGTGCCAGCAGCTGGGGAACTAGCAGGTACGAGCAGTACTTC
V: TRBV4-3; size: few; D: TRBD2; J: TRBJ2-1; CDR3: CASSQDFPSGSNEQFF; DNA: TGCGCCAGCAGCCAAGACTTTCCTAGCGGGAGCAATGAGCAGTTCTTC
V: TRBV19; size: once; D: .; J: TRBJ2-2; CDR3: CASSTRESTGELFF; DNA: TGTGCCAGTAGTACCAGGGAATCCACCGGGGAGCTGTTTTTT
V: TRBV6-2/TRBV6-3; size: .; D: .; J: TRBJ2-5; CDR3: CASSYSTVRDSETQYF; DNA: TGTGCCAGCAGTTACTCAACCGTCAGGGACTCAGAGACCCAGTACTTC
V: TRBV9; size: .; D: TRBD1; J: TRBJ2-2; CDR3: CASSRGQTPPGELFF; DNA: TGTGCCAGCAGCAGGGGACAGACCCCACCCGGGGAGCTGTTTTTT
V: TRBV15; size: few; D: .; J: TRBJ2-3; CDR3: CATSRDVNQSGPSATDTQYF; DNA: TGTGCCACCAGCAGAGATGTAAACCAAAGTGGGCCCAGCGCCACAGATACGCAGTATTTT
V: TRBV20-1; size: few; D: .; J: TRBJ2-7; CDR3: CSAHRAYEQYF; DNA: TGCAGTGCCCACCGGGCCTACGAGCAGTACTTC
V: TRBV28; size: .; D: TRBD1; J: TRBJ1-4; CDR3: CASSLPLTGGNEKLFF; DNA: TGTGCCAGCAGTTTACCCTTGACAGGGGGAAATGAAAAACTGTTTTTT
V: TRBV29-1; size: many; D: TRBD1; J: TRBJ2-5; CDR3: CSVEPETGTAQETQYF; DNA: TGCAGCGTTGAACCGGAGACCGGGACAGCCCAAGAGACCCAGTACTTC
V: TRBV25-1; size: .; D: .; J: TRBJ1-2; CDR3: CASSESGDRLYGYTF; DNA: TGTGCCAGCAGTGAATCGGGCGACAGGTTGTATGGCTACACCTTC
V: TRBV12-3/TRBV12-4; size: .; D: .; J: TRBJ2-5; CDR3: CASRQGRQTQYF; DNA: TGTGCCAGCAGACAGGGGAGGCAGACCCAGTACTTC
V: TRBV7-9; size: .; D: .; J: TRBJ2-7; CDR3: CASGGGGRGYEQYF; DNA: TGTGCCAGCGGTGGTGGGGGGAGAGGCTACGAGCAGTACTTC
V: TRBV4-3; size: few; D: TRBD1; J: TRBJ2-3; CDR3: CASSQDRDSYTDTQYF; DNA: TGCGCCAGCAGCCAAGATAGGGACAGCTACACAGATACGCAGTATTTT
V: TRBV28; size: .; D: .; J: TRBJ2-3; CDR3: CASSLGSWTDTQYF; DNA: TGTGCCAGCAGTCTCGGGAGTTGGACAGATACGCAGTATTTT
V: TRBV10-3; size: .; D: .; J: TRBJ2-3; CDR3: CAISGPQRGDTQYF; DNA: TGTGCCATCAGTGGGCCCCAGAGGGGGGATACGCAGTATTTT
V: TRBV15; size: .; D: .; J: TRBJ2-5; CDR3: CATSRSPFPGEAQYF; DNA: TGTGCCACCAGCAGATCACCCTTTCCCGGAGAGGCCCAGTACTTC
V: TRBV20-1; size: many; D: .; J: TRBJ2-2; CDR3: CSALRVGTLNTGELFF; DNA: TGCAGTGCCTTGAGAGTGGGGACACTGAACACCGGGGAGCTGTTTTTT
V: TRBV5-1; size: few; D: .; J: TRBJ2-5; CDR3: CASSLGRGAGETQYF; DNA: TGCGCCAGCAGCTTGGGTCGGGGGGCCGGAGAGACCCAGTACTTC
V: TRBV3-1; size: many; D: TRBD2; J: TRBJ2-1; CDR3: CASSHLAGASYNEQFF; DNA: TGTGCCAGCAGCCACCTAGCGGGAGCCTCCTACAATGAGCAGTTCTTC
V: TRBV7-6; size: few; D: .; J: TRBJ2-5; CDR3: CASSPPFGSGETQYF; DNA: TGTGCCAGCAGCCCACCCTTTGGGTCGGGAGAGACCCAGTACTTC
V: TRBV10-3; size: few; D: .; J: TRBJ2-3; CDR3: CAISEPRNRGTDTQYF; DNA: TGTGCCATCAGTGAGCCCCGCAACAGGGGCACAGATACGCAGTATTTT
V: TRBV5-1; size: few; D: TRBD1; J: TRBJ1-1; CDR3: CASSPSFSRGTEAFF; DNA: TGCGCCAGCAGCCCCAGCTTTAGCAGGGGGACTGAAGCTTTCTTT
V: TRBV20-1; size: few; D: .; J: TRBJ2-3; CDR3: CSAREEWTTRHTDTQYF; DNA: TGCAGTGCTAGAGAGGAGTGGACTACCCGACACACAGATACGCAGTATTTT
V: TRBV27; size: .; D: .; J: TRBJ1-2; CDR3: CASSFYQGSNYGYTF; DNA: TGTGCCAGCAGTTTTTATCAGGGCTCGAACTATGGCTACACCTTC
V: TRBV28; size: many; D: .; J: TRBJ2-7; CDR3: CASKGNRAHEQYF; DNA: TGTGCCAGCAAGGGAAACAGGGCCCACGAGCAGTACTTC
V: TRBV3-1; size: .; D: .; J: TRBJ2-2; CDR3: CASSPTLPGLYTGELFF; DNA: TGTGCCAGCAGTCCAACCCTCCCGGGACTTTACACCGGGGAGCTGTTTTTT
V: TRBV24-1; size: .; D: TRBD1; J: TRBJ2-6; CDR3: CATSKGTASGANVLTF; DNA: TGTGCCACCAGCAAAGGGACAGCCTCTGGGGCCAACGTCCTGACTTTC
V: TRBV6-5; size: .; D: .; J: TRBJ2-2; CDR3: CASLADTSTGELFF; DNA: TGTGCCAGCCTCGCCGACACAAGCACCGGGGAGCTGTTTTTT
V: TRBV7-9; size: few; D: .; J: TRBJ2-3; CDR3: CASSLMLASTDTQYF; DNA: TGTGCCAGCAGCTTAATGTTAGCCTCCACAGATACGCAGTATTTT
V: TRBV20-1; size: few; D: TRBD2; J: TRBJ2-7; CDR3: CSARTAGPEYEQYF; DNA: TGCAGTGCTAGAACAGCGGGGCCGGAGTACGAGCAGTACTTC
V: TRBV30; size: few; D: TRBD2; J: TRBJ2-3; CDR3: CAWSVGGDTQYF; DNA: TGTGCCTGGAGTGTCGGGGGGGATACGCAGTATTTT
V: TRBV12-3/TRBV12-4; size: few; D: .; J: TRBJ1-6; CDR3: CASSLLGADSPLHF; DNA: TGTGCCAGCAGTTTATTGGGGGCTGACTCACCCCTCCACTTT
V: TRBV5-5; size: many; D: .; J: TRBJ1-1; CDR3: CASSLGHWSTEAFF; DNA: TGTGCCAGCAGCCTAGGACACTGGAGCACTGAAGCTTTCTTT
V: TRBV2; size: .; D: TRBD1; J: TRBJ2-7; CDR3: CARGTGGYEQYF; DNA: TGTGCCAGAGGGACAGGGGGCTACGAGCAGTACTTC
V: TRBV5-1; size: few; D: .; J: TRBJ2-1; CDR3: CASNRDTVYNEQFF; DNA: TGCGCCAGCAATCGGGATACGGTCTACAATGAGCAGTTCTTC
V: TRBV5-5; size: .; D: TRBD2; J: TRBJ2-5; CDR3: CASSLASGRGETQYF; DNA: TGTGCCAGCAGCTTGGCTAGCGGGAGGGGAGAGACCCAGTACTTC
V: TRBV7-9; size: .; D: TRBD2; J: TRBJ2-3; CDR3: CASTHSGRAADTQYF; DNA: TGTGCCAGCACCCACAGTGGGAGGGCCGCAGATACGCAGTATTTT
V: TRBV9; size: .; D: .; J: TRBJ2-2; CDR3: CASSVWPLTGELFF; DNA: TGTGCCAGCAGCGTCTGGCCCCTCACCGGGGAGCTGTTTTTT
V: TRBV5-4; size: few; D: .; J: TRBJ2-1; CDR3: CASSLDQGSYNEQFF; DNA: TGTGCCAGCAGCTTGGACCAGGGTAGTTACAATGAGCAGTTCTTC
V: TRBV9; size: few; D: .; J: TRBJ2-3; CDR3: CASSPPEGTQYF; DNA: TGTGCCAGCAGCCCCCCGGAGGGTACGCAGTATTTT
V: TRBV2; size: .; D: .; J: TRBJ2-5; CDR3: CASRATGLQETQYF; DNA: TGTGCCAGCAGGGCGACAGGACTACAAGAGACCCAGTACTTC
V: TRBV18; size: few; D: .; J: TRBJ2-1; CDR3: CASSGTDYNEQFF; DNA: TGTGCCAGCTCCGGGACTGATTACAATGAGCAGTTCTTC
V: TRBV24-1; size: many; D: TRBD2; J: TRBJ2-3; CDR3: CATSDSGGVGTDTQYF; DNA: TGTGCCACCAGTGATTCGGGAGGGGTAGGCACAGATACGCAGTATTTT
V: TRBV6-5; size: .; D: TRBD2; J: TRBJ2-7; CDR3: CASSYGTSPYEQYF; DNA: TGTGCCAGCAGTTACGGGACTAGCCCCTACGAGCAGTACTTC
V: TRBV29-1; size: few; D: TRBD1; J: TRBJ2-7; CDR3: CSVAAWTGGNEQYF; DNA: TGCAGCGTTGCGGCCTGGACAGGGGGAAACGAGCAGTACTTC
V: TRBV12-3/TRBV12-4; size: many; D: .; J: TRBJ2-5; CDR3: CASSFTGQETQYF; DNA: TGTGCCAGCAGTTTTACGGGACAAGAGACCCAGTACTTC